Presented here are 12 T cell receptor beta chains from one specimen sequenced in a study of cytotoxic CD8 clonotypes in ibrutinib-treated CLL. The protocol was immunoSEQ multiplex PCR, while the TCRdb copy is restricted to in-frame clones and leaves out a portion. The sample includes roughly 330,000 clones, about 64% of them seen just once. This sample comprised PBMCs, obtained after 36 months of ibrutinib treatment. These receptors all stem from a human donor with chronic lymphocytic leukemia.

This clone was seen a handful of times. This rearrangement joins TRBV12-5 to TRBJ1-2; a weak D match, TRBD1 (6 bases). The V gene's germline CDR1 is LGHNT and CDR2 FRNRAP. Between the trimmed V and J ends, which lost 5 bases and 8 bases, there was a span of 15 bases. CDR3 length: 13 amino acids. CDR3 residues: CASGPLWGQGYTF. CDR3 nucleotides: TGTGCTAGTGGTCCACTTTGGGGGCAGGGCTACACCTTC.

The chain has TRBV9 and TRBJ2-3; no definite D call. Germline CDR1 is SGDLS and CDR2 is YYNGEE. This CDR3 is 15 amino acids long. The germline V and J ends were trimmed by 0 bases and 4 bases, with 12 bases remaining between them. The CDR3 sequence: CASSVASVVSDTQYF. The CDR3, as DNA: TGTGCCAGCAGCGTAGCGTCCGTTGTGTCAGATACGCAGTATTTT.

To note about this clone: It may be a read error: a sequence one base away is much more abundant. This rearrangement joins TRBV7-6 to TRBJ2-7; D gene unclear. V was pared by 1 base and J by 1 base, with 2 bases between. The CDR3 extends over 12 amino acids. Germline V CDR1 and CDR2: SGHVS, FNYEAQ. The CDR3 region is CASSLGSYEQYF. The CDR3 DNA is TGTGCCAGCAGCTTAGGGTCCTACGAGCAGTACTTC.

This clone showed up just a few times. The rearrangement uses TRBV9 and TRBJ1-2, with TRBD1 identical over 8 bases. This CDR3 contains 15 residues. Trimming removed 3 bases from V and 8 bases from J; junction bases left unmatched: 12. Germline V gene sequence: CDR1 SGDLS, CDR2 YYNGEE. DNA for the CDR3: TGTGCCAGCAGCGATAGGACAGGGAGGGTTCGAGGCTACACCTTC. Its translation is CASSDRTGRVRGYTF.

The V and J genes are TRBV10-3 and TRBJ1-2; maybe TRBD1 (5 bases). V was trimmed by 6 bases and J by 6 bases, leaving 14 bases between them. Germline-derived CDR1 and CDR2 are ENHRY and SYGVKD. This CDR3 spans 13 amino acids. The CDR3 spells CAISPDGGDGYTF. DNA for the CDR3: TGTGCCATCAGCCCTGACGGGGGAGATGGCTACACCTTC.

J is TRBJ2-3 and V is TRBV18; 10 bases are shared with TRBD2. CDR1 and CDR2 (germline): KGHSH, LQKENI. J gave up 2 bases and V 3 bases, and 5 bases lay outside the gene matches. There are 16 residues in the CDR3. The CDR3 nucleotides are TGTGCCAGCTCACCCAGGACTAGCGGCCCCACAGATACGCAGTATTTT. This sequence encodes CASSPRTSGPTDTQYF. The variable domain in full, with the rest retrieved from reference TRBV18 and TRBJ2-3, is NAGVMQNPRHLVRRRGQEARLRCSPMKGHSHVYWYRQLPEEGLKFMVYLQKENIIDESGMPKERFSAEFPKEGPSILRIQQVVRGDSAAYFCASSPRTSGPTDTQYFGPGTRLTVL.

The chain employs TRBV18 and TRBJ2-5; D is unclear. CDR3 length: 11 residues. CDR1 is KGHSH, CDR2 LQKENI, per germline. V lost 4 bases to trimming and J lost 0 bases, with 0 bases between them. CDR3 coding DNA: TGTGCCAGCTCACACCAAGAGACCCAGTACTTC. Residues: CASSHQETQYF.

This sequence joins TRBV6-6 and TRBJ2-7; D gene unclear. V dropped 0 bases and J dropped 6 bases, with 15 bases sitting between them. The CDR3 loop spans 15 amino acids. Germline-derived CDR1 and CDR2 are MNHNY and SVGAGI (reference sequence). The CDR3 region is CASSYSAHPGGEQYF. The CDR3 nucleotides are TGTGCCAGCAGTTACTCGGCCCACCCAGGTGGCGAGCAGTACTTC.

This clone has just a few counts. The V gene is TRBV2, the J gene TRBJ1-6; D gene unclear. V gave up 5 bases and J gave up 13 bases, with 9 bases separating them. The CDR3 is 11 residues long. CDR1 and CDR2 (germline): SNHLY, FYNNEI. CDR3 residues: CASSITRPLHF. CDR3 coding DNA: TGTGCCAGCAGTATAACTAGGCCCCTCCACTTT.

The chain combines TRBV5-4 with TRBJ2-7, with 9 nucleotides matching TRBD2. The V gene end was trimmed by 4 bases and the J gene end by 1 base; junction bases not matched to a gene: 6. Germline CDR1 and CDR2: SGHNT and YYREEE (reference sequence). The CDR3 has 15 amino acids. The CDR3 spells CASSSSGGGSYEQYF. As DNA, the CDR3 is TGTGCCAGCAGCAGTAGCGGGGGTGGGTCCTACGAGCAGTACTTC.

This clone has just a few counts. The genes are TRBV11-2 and TRBJ1-6; D gene uncertain. V lost 0 bases to trimming and J lost 6 bases, with 6 bases between them. Per germline, CDR1 SGHAT and CDR2 FQNNGV. This CDR3 region has 14 residues. The CDR3 protein is CASSLEWGNSPLHF. In DNA, the CDR3 is TGTGCCAGCAGCTTAGAGTGGGGTAATTCACCCCTCCACTTT.

The gene calls are TRBV5-1 and TRBJ2-1; no firm D call. The CDR3 contains 12 residues. V was pared by 3 bases and J by 3 bases, with 4 bases between. The germline CDR1 and CDR2 sequences are SGHRS and YFSETQ. The CDR3 is CASSSNYNEQFF. CDR3 DNA sequence: TGCGCCAGCAGCTCTAACTACAATGAGCAGTTCTTC. Complete variable domain (other parts from reference TRBV5-1 and TRBJ2-1): KAGVTQTPRYLIKTRGQQVTLSCSPISGHRSVSWYQQTPGQGLQFLFEYFSETQRNKGNFPGRFSGRQFSNSRSEMNVSTLELGDSALYLCASSSNYNEQFFGPGTRLTVL.